This TCR beta chain was retrieved from a study of shared clonotypes between healthy human individuals. TCRdb's copy holds only in-frame clones and misses some; the assay was immunoSEQ multiplex PCR. This sample has roughly 600,000 clones, with roughly 98% found just once. Of note for this clone: The antigen is not known.

Study-level findings and limits: Larger estimated richness was generally recorded for naive subsets relative to memory subsets. Sorted-subset sequencing, rarefaction showed, was incomplete despite large depth.

V lost 1 base, J lost 2 bases, and 17 bases lay in between. Looked up from germline, CDR1 is SGHAT and CDR2 is FQNNGV. This CDR3 is 17 amino acids long. The naive CD8 fraction comprised CD45RO-negative cells positively selected for CCR7 and excluded terminally differentiated effector memory CD45RA+ cells. Donors comprised only Caucasian adults living in Nashville, Tennessee. Sequences were obtained from naive CD8+ T cells sorted from blood. The origin of this receptor is a man in his thirties or forties in good health. The gene calls are TRBV11-2 and TRBJ2-5, with D possibly TRBD1 on 7 matching bases. The DNA of the CDR3 is TGTGCCAGCAGCTTAGGGGGGGTTACAGGGGCACAAGAGACCCAGTACTTC. This gives the protein CASSLGGVTGAQETQYF. Drawing the rest from reference TRBV11-2 and TRBJ2-5, the complete variable domain is EAGVAQSPRYKIIEKRQSVAFWCNPISGHATLYWYQQILGQGPKLLIQFQNNGVVDDSQLPKDRFSAERLKGVDSTLKIQPAKLEDSAVYLCASSLGGVTGAQETQYFGPGTRLLVL.